Listed here are 9 T cell receptor beta chains from one sample, sequenced in a study of cytomegalovirus exposure and HLA in healthy donors. Primers: 60 Vbeta forward and 13 Jbeta reverse. TCRdb's table, derived via immunoSEQ multiplex PCR, lists solely in-frame clones and lacks some. The sample records some 110,000 clones, about 68% being singletons. The sample taken for sequencing was PBMCs. These receptors all come from a woman aged 45-65 years in good health and CMV-seropositive.

This clone was observed a handful of times. The same CDR3 arises from other DNA sequences in this sample as well. The CDR3 nucleotides are TGTGCCAGCAGTGAGGACAGGAGGGACACTGAAGCTTTCTTT. As protein: CASSEDRRDTEAFF. The gene calls are TRBV2 and TRBJ1-1; 7 nucleotides match TRBD1. The CDR3 consists of 14 residues. Germline CDR1 and CDR2: SNHLY and FYNNEI. Trimming took 3 bases from V and 3 from J; bases not matched to a gene: 4.

In this sample, this clone turned up a few times. V usage is TRBV11-3 and J usage is TRBJ1-1; 9 bases fit TRBD1. Germline CDR1 is SGHNT and CDR2 is YENEEA. The CDR3 runs 15 residues. J was trimmed by 4 bases and V by 5 bases; bases with no gene match: 8. The CDR3 DNA is TGTGCCAGCAGCCAAGGGGACAGGGAAACCACTGAAGCTTTCTTT. Translating gives CASSQGDRETTEAFF. Supplemented by reference TRBV11-3 and TRBJ1-1, the full variable domain reads EAGVVQSPRYKIIEKKQPVAFWCNPISGHNTLYWYLQNLGQGPELLIRYENEEAVDDSQLPKDRFSAERLKGVDSTLKIQPAELGDSAVYLCASSQGDRETTEAFFGQGTRLTVV.

DNA for the CDR3: TGTGCCAGCAGCACTTCGACAGGGCCCTTCTACGAGCAGTACTTC. This sequence encodes CASSTSTGPFYEQYF. The chain carries TRBV6-1 and TRBJ2-7, with 7 bases identical to TRBD1. V dropped 6 bases and J dropped 3; count of bases not matched to a gene: 11. The CDR3 loop spans 15 amino acids. CDR1 MNHNS and CDR2 SASEGT come from the germline V gene.

This clone has just one count. The V gene is TRBV5-4, the J gene TRBJ1-1; D unresolved. Trimming shortened V by 4 bases and J by 11 bases, and 12 bases separated the two germline ends. Germline loops: CDR1 SGHNT, CDR2 YYREEE (reference sequence). This CDR3 comprises 11 residues. CDR3 sequence reads: CASSNLVVAFF. DNA of the CDR3: TGTGCCAGCAGCAACTTGGTAGTTGCTTTCTTT. Complete variable domain (other parts from reference TRBV5-4 and TRBJ1-1): ETGVTQSPTHLIKTRGQQVTLRCSSQSGHNTVSWYQQALGQGPQFIFQYYREEENGRGNFPPRFSGLQFPNYSSELNVNALELDDSALYLCASSNLVVAFFGQGTRLTVV.

The chain combines TRBV2 with TRBJ1-1, with D perhaps TRBD1 (5 bases). This CDR3 region has 14 residues. Germline CDR1 is SNHLY and CDR2 is FYNNEI. Trimming removed 7 bases from V and 4 bases from J, with 16 bases in between. The DNA of the CDR3 is TGTGCCAGCAAGAATGCCAGGGATCCCACTGAAGCTTTCTTT. Amino acids: CASKNARDPTEAFF.

This CDR3 is CASRDIDNSPLHF. CDR3 sequence (DNA): TGTGCCAGCCGGGACATTGATAATTCACCCCTCCACTTT. This rearrangement joins TRBV10-3 to TRBJ1-6, with a weak D call TRBD1 (6 bases). The CDR3 consists of 13 residues. Trimming took off 10 bases at V and 5 bases at J, with 12 bases between the two ends. Looked up from germline, CDR1 is ENHRY and CDR2 is SYGVKD.

The chain uses TRBV14 and TRBJ2-2; D is undetermined. Germline CDR1 is SGHDN and CDR2 is FVKESK. With 4 bases removed from V and 7 bases from J, the gap between germline ends came to 4 bases. The CDR3 sequence is 11 residues long. The CDR3 DNA is TGTGCCAGCAGCCTGCGCGGGGAGCTGTTTTTT. Encoded protein: CASSLRGELFF.

The J gene is TRBJ1-1, the V gene TRBV25-1, with 8 bases fitting TRBD1. The V gene's germline CDR1 is MGHDK and CDR2 SYGVNS. The V gene end was trimmed by 2 bases and the J gene end by 3 bases; junction bases not matched to a gene: 8. CDR3 length: 16 amino acids. CDR3 region: CASSEGGTGGYTEAFF. CDR3 nucleotides: TGTGCCAGCAGTGAAGGGGGTACAGGGGGGTACACTGAAGCTTTCTTT.

This chain connects TRBV5-1 to TRBJ1-1; D not resolved. The CDR3 has 16 amino acids. Germline V lookup: CDR1 SGHRS, CDR2 YFSETQ. Trimming left V 4 bases short and J 4 bases short, with 20 bases between. The CDR3 here is CASSPGSGVMSTEAFF. The CDR3 nucleotides are TGCGCCAGCAGCCCTGGGTCGGGTGTCATGAGCACTGAAGCTTTCTTT.